This TCR beta chain was observed in a study of OX40 agonist ivuxolimab in advanced cancers. As for the study in general: Clinicians treated patients with ivuxolimab, an agonistic anti-OX40 (CD134) antibody.

Germline loops: CDR1 SGHTA, CDR2 FQGTGA. The CDR3 has 15 residues. The ends were cut back, 1 base at V and 2 bases at J, with 8 bases in the middle. The repertoire was sequenced with immunoSEQ multiplex PCR; TCRdb's copy has only in-frame clones and lacks some. This sample has 70,000 to 80,000 clones, with around 86% found just once. The sample was CD4+ or CD8+ T cells sorted from blood, taken in a trial of the OX40 agonist ivuxolimab. This sequence was found in an adult with an advanced solid tumor such as melanoma, head and neck, liver or kidney cancer. The chain couples TRBV7-3 to TRBJ2-2, with D perhaps TRBD2 (5 bases). CDR3 protein: CASSLNPGNTGELFF. The CDR3 region has the DNA TGTGCCAGCAGCTTAAATCCGGGAAACACCGGGGAGCTGTTTTTT.